These T cell receptor beta chains were read from a single sample in a study of cytomegalovirus exposure and HLA in healthy donors. Repertoires were generated with immunoSEQ multiplex PCR, while TCRdb's copy carries only in-frame clones and drops some. Among about 180,000 clones listed, 77% were seen once. The specimen was PBMCs. These receptors all come from an older woman in good health and CMV-seropositive. The CDR3 runs from the conserved cysteine through the conserved F or W. The D gene is left open where the match is weak. The size entry is marked missing in some rows and otherwise reads once, few, many or a size class.

>NA|TRBV7-2|TRBJ2-5|NA
CASSLASGETQYF
TGTGCCAGCAGCTTAGCTTCGGGGGAGACCCAGTACTTC
>NA|TRBV7-9|TRBJ1-4|NA
CASSRRQSNEKLFF
TGTGCCAGCAGCCGACGACAGAGTAATGAAAAACTGTTTTTT
>NA|TRBV7-2|TRBJ2-3|NA
CASSPFTDTQYF
TGTGCCAGCAGCCCCTTCACAGATACGCAGTATTTT
>NA|TRBV4-3|TRBJ2-1|NA
CASSQEFSGNEQFF
TGCGCCAGCAGCCAAGAATTTAGCGGCAATGAGCAGTTCTTC
>NA|TRBV29-1|TRBJ1-6|NA
CSVGGELGGSPLHF
TGCAGCGTGGGAGGAGAGTTGGGAGGTTCACCCCTCCACTTT
>NA|TRBV5-1|TRBJ1-5|NA
CASSVSSNQPQHF
TGCGCCAGCTCTGTATCTAGCAATCAGCCCCAGCATTTT
>TRBD2|TRBV7-8|TRBJ2-2|few
CASRRLAGAVWGELFF
TGTGCCAGCAGAAGACTAGCGGGAGCCGTTTGGGGGGAGCTGTTTTTT
>NA|TRBV28|TRBJ1-5|few
CASSLSRGTIRGNYQPQHF
TGTGCCAGCAGTTTATCACGGGGTACAATACGGGGTAATTATCAGCCCCAGCATTTT
>TRBD2|TRBV4-3|TRBJ2-5|NA
CASSQDGGGTKETQYF
TGCGCCAGCAGCCAAGATGGCGGGGGGACCAAAGAGACCCAGTACTTC
>NA|TRBV27|TRBJ1-5|NA
CASSLVSGVGNQPQHF
TGTGCCAGCAGTTTAGTTTCAGGGGTTGGCAATCAGCCCCAGCATTTT
>TRBD2|TRBV15|TRBJ2-5|once
CATSRAGGEETQYF
TGTGCCACCAGCAGAGCGGGGGGGGAAGAGACCCAGTACTTC
>TRBD2|TRBV15|TRBJ2-7|NA
CATRSPSGGQFPSEQYF
TGTGCCACCAGATCTCCTAGCGGGGGCCAATTCCCCTCCGAGCAGTACTTC
>TRBD2|TRBV5-4|TRBJ2-7|NA
CASSLSSGASREQYF
TGTGCCAGCAGCTTGTCTAGCGGGGCTTCTAGAGAGCAGTACTTC
>NA|TRBV15|TRBJ2-6|once
CATSRGQGQGANVLTF
TGTGCCACCAGCAGAGGCCAGGGGCAGGGGGCCAACGTCCTGACTTTC
>TRBD1|TRBV18|TRBJ1-2|once
CASSPGQGAGYTF
TGTGCCAGCTCACCCGGACAGGGGGCAGGCTACACCTTC
>NA|TRBV5-1|TRBJ2-3|NA
CASSPREQRFTDTQYF
TGCGCCAGCAGCCCTCGAGAGCAGAGGTTTACAGATACGCAGTATTTT
>NA|TRBV7-2|TRBJ1-2|NA
CASSLVPVRPGKDYGYTF
TGTGCCAGCAGCTTAGTACCTGTCCGGCCAGGGAAGGACTATGGCTACACCTTC
>NA|TRBV2|TRBJ2-7|NA
CASSGGEIPQYF
TGTGCCAGCAGCGGAGGAGAGATCCCGCAGTACTTC
>NA|TRBV7-9|TRBJ2-7|NA
CASSKPGEPRREQYF
TGTGCCAGCAGCAAGCCGGGAGAGCCACGACGGGAGCAGTACTTC
>TRBD1|TRBV30|TRBJ1-4|NA
CATRQGDEKLFF
TGTGCCACTCGACAGGGTGATGAAAAACTGTTTTTT
>NA|TRBV19|TRBJ2-7|NA
CASRFRGGRPYEQYF
TGTGCCAGTAGATTCAGGGGCGGGAGACCCTACGAGCAGTACTTC
>TRBD2|TRBV7-3|TRBJ2-1|NA
CASSFGSGKGYNEQFF
TGTGCCAGCAGCTTTGGGAGCGGGAAAGGCTACAATGAGCAGTTCTTC
>TRBD2|TRBV7-9|TRBJ2-5|NA
CASSLGTSEQETQYF
TGTGCCAGCAGCTTGGGCACTAGCGAACAAGAGACCCAGTACTTC
>TRBD1|TRBV7-9|TRBJ1-6|NA
CASSWGTGDNSPLHF
TGTGCCAGCAGCTGGGGGACAGGGGACAATTCACCCCTCCACTTT
>TRBD2|TRBV6-6|TRBJ2-7|NA
CASKTSGGYEQYF
TGTGCCAGCAAGACTAGCGGGGGTTACGAGCAGTACTTC
>NA|TRBV2|TRBJ2-1|NA
CASRRDTWREQFF
TGTGCCAGCAGACGGGACACCTGGAGGGAGCAGTTCTTC
>TRBD1|TRBV6-5|TRBJ1-6|NA
CASRRQGKNSPLHF
TGTGCCAGCAGACGACAGGGGAAAAATTCACCCCTCCACTTT
>NA|TRBV1|TRBJ1-6|NA
CTSSHQGIGNSPLHF
TGCACCAGCAGCCACCAGGGGATAGGTAATTCACCCCTCCACTTT
>TRBD1|TRBV2|TRBJ1-2|NA
CASIRGEGRGLYGYTF
TGTGCCAGCATTCGAGGGGAGGGCAGGGGGCTCTATGGCTACACCTTC
>TRBD1|TRBV7-6|TRBJ2-2|few
CASSLRNPGTGIGGELFF
TGTGCCAGCAGCTTAAGGAATCCCGGGACAGGGATTGGCGGGGAGCTGTTTTTT
>TRBD1|TRBV7-9|TRBJ1-4|NA
CASSNSGTGGKLFF
TGTGCCAGCAGCAACTCCGGGACAGGTGGAAAACTGTTTTTT
>NA|TRBV10-2|TRBJ1-3|NA
CASRGTETGNTIYF
TGCGCCAGCAGAGGAACAGAGACTGGAAACACCATATATTTT
>NA|TRBV9|TRBJ2-5|NA
CASTSTTRGGAQYF
TGTGCCAGCACCTCAACTACTCGGGGTGGGGCCCAGTACTTC
>NA|TRBV27|TRBJ1-1|NA
CASSLSPDTEAFF
TGTGCCAGCAGTTTATCGCCGGACACTGAAGCTTTCTTT
>NA|TRBV7-2|TRBJ2-7|few
CASSSWARSYEQYF
TGTGCCAGCAGCTCGTGGGCAAGGTCCTACGAGCAGTACTTC
>NA|TRBV28|TRBJ2-7|NA
CASSLLTGEQYF
TGTGCCAGCAGTTTATTGACGGGCGAGCAGTACTTC
>TRBD2|TRBV7-8|TRBJ2-5|NA
CASSLGLAGRETQYF
TGTGCCAGCAGCTTAGGACTAGCGGGACGAGAGACCCAGTACTTC
>NA|TRBV19|TRBJ2-7|NA
CASSKQGRPYEQYF
TGTGCCAGTAGTAAACAGGGAAGGCCCTACGAGCAGTACTTC
>NA|TRBV10-3|TRBJ2-5|few
CAISEWRAPQETQYF
TGTGCCATCAGTGAGTGGAGGGCGCCCCAAGAGACCCAGTACTTC
>NA|TRBV13|TRBJ2-2|NA
CASSFLGRGPNTGELFF
TGTGCCAGCAGCTTCCTCGGGCGGGGCCCGAACACCGGGGAGCTGTTTTTT
>NA|TRBV5-6|TRBJ1-1|NA
CASSSLGGNTEAFF
TGTGCCAGCAGCTCGTTAGGGGGGAACACTGAAGCTTTCTTT
>TRBD1|TRBV5-4|TRBJ2-3|NA
CASSQGDRVDTQYF
TGTGCCAGCAGCCAGGGGGACCGTGTGGATACGCAGTATTTT
>NA|TRBV21-1|TRBJ2-2|NA
CASSKGASGRGGTGELFF
TGTGCCAGCAGCAAAGGGGCTAGCGGGAGGGGTGGCACCGGGGAGCTGTTTTTT
>TRBD2|TRBV19|TRBJ2-5|NA
CASSFRTGRSRETQYF
TGTGCCAGTAGTTTTCGCACCGGGAGGTCGAGGGAGACCCAGTACTTC
>NA|TRBV2|TRBJ1-3|NA
CASSEFGLTSGNTIYF
TGTGCCAGCAGTGAATTTGGGCTGACCTCTGGAAACACCATATATTTT
>TRBD1|TRBV5-1|TRBJ2-7|NA
CASSQTRQGWEQYF
TGCGCCAGCAGCCAAACTCGACAGGGATGGGAGCAGTACTTC
>NA|TRBV19|TRBJ2-1|medium-sized
CASRVPGLRSNEQFF
TGTGCCAGTAGGGTCCCCGGACTTCGATCCAATGAGCAGTTCTTC
>NA|TRBV19|TRBJ2-6|few
CASSGQHSGANGLTF
TGTGCCAGTAGCGGACAGCACTCTGGGGCCAACGGCCTGACTTTC
>TRBD1|TRBV27|TRBJ2-2|NA
CASSRTGFNTGELFF
TGTGCCAGCAGCCGGACAGGGTTTAACACCGGGGAGCTGTTTTTT
>NA|TRBV28|TRBJ1-5|NA
CASSLGGSGNQPQHF
TGTGCCAGCAGTTTAGGAGGTAGTGGCAATCAGCCCCAGCATTTT
>TRBD1|TRBV5-6|TRBJ1-5|NA
CASSLEAGQGVQPQHF
TGTGCCAGCAGCTTGGAGGCGGGACAGGGGGTCCAGCCCCAGCATTTT
>NA|TRBV6-1|TRBJ2-7|NA
CASRSRDLSYEQYF
TGTGCCAGCAGAAGCAGGGATTTAAGCTACGAGCAGTACTTC
>TRBD1|TRBV11-3|TRBJ2-7|NA
CASSLGSGTGDNEQYF
TGTGCCAGCAGCTTAGGTTCCGGGACAGGGGATAACGAGCAGTACTTC
>NA|TRBV10-3|TRBJ1-1|NA
CAISKGGYTEAFF
TGTGCCATCAGTAAAGGAGGTTACACTGAAGCTTTCTTT